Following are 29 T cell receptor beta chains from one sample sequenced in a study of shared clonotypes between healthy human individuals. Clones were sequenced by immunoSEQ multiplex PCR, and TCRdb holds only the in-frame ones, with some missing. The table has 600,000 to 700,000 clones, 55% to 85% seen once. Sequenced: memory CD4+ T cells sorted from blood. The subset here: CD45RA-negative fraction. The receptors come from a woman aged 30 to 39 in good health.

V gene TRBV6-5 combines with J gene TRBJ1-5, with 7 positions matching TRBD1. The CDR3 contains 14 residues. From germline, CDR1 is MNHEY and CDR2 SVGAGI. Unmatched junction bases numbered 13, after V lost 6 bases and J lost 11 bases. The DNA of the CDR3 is TGTGCCAGCAGCCAGGGGGGGGACGGAGCAGCCCAGCATTTT. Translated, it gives CASSQGGDGAAQHF.

The CDR3 spells CASSQRAGGFRGTEAFF. Written as DNA, the CDR3 is TGTGCCAGCAGCCAACGAGCAGGGGGCTTCAGGGGAACTGAAGCTTTCTTT. The V call is TRBV11-1, the J call TRBJ1-1; 8 bases fit TRBD1. This CDR3 comprises 17 residues. J was trimmed by 5 bases and V by 5 bases; bases with no gene match: 16. Germline CDR1 and CDR2: SGHAT and FQDESV (reference sequence).

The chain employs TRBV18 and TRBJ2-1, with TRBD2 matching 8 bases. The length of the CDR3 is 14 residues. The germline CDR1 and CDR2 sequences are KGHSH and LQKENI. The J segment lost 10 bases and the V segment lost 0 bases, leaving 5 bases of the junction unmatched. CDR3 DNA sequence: TGTGCCAGCTCACCACCGTCCTCGGGGGGGGAGCAGTTCTTC. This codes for CASSPPSSGGEQFF.

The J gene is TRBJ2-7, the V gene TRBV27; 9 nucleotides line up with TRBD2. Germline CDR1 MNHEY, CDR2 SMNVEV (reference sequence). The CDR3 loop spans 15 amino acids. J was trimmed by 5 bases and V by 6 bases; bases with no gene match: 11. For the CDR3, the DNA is TGTGCCAGCAGCCACCCTAGCGGGATACCCCACGAGCAGTACTTC. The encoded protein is CASSHPSGIPHEQYF.

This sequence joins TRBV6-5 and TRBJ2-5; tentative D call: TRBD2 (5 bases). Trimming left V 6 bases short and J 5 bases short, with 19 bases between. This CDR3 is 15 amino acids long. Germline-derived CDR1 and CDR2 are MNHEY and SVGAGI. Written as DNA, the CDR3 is TGTGCCAGCAGAGACCGGACGGGGATCGGGGAGACCCAGTACTTC. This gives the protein CASRDRTGIGETQYF.

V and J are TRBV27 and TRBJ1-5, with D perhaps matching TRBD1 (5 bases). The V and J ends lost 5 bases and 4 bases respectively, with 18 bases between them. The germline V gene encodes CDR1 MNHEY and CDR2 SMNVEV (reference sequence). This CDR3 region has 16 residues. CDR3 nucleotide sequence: TGTGCCAGCAGTCCGGAGGGGCAGGGTAAAAATCAGCCCCAGCATTTT. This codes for CASSPEGQGKNQPQHF.

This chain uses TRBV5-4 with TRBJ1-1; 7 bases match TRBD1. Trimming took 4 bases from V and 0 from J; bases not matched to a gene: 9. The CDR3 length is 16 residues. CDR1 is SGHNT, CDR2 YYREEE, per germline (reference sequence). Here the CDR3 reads CASSEETGTVNTEAFF. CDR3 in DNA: TGTGCCAGCAGCGAAGAAACCGGGACAGTGAACACTGAAGCTTTCTTT.

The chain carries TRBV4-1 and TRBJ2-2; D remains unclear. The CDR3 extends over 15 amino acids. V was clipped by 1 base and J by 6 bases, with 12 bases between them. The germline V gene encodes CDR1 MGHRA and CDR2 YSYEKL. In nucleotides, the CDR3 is TGCGCCAGCAGCCAAGTCGATCCGCGGCCCGGGGAGCTGTTTTTT. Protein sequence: CASSQVDPRPGELFF.

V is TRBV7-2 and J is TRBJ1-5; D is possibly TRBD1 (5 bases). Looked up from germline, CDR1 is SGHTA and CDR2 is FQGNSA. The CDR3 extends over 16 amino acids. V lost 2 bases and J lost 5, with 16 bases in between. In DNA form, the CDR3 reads TGTGCCAGCAGCTTATGGGTAGGGGAGGGACATCAGCCCCAGCATTTT. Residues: CASSLWVGEGHQPQHF.

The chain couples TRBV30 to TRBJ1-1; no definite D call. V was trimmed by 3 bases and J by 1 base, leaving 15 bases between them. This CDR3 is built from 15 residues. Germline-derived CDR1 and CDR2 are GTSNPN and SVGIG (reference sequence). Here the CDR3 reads CAWRVGRPRNTEAFF. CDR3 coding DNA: TGTGCCTGGAGGGTAGGACGGCCAAGGAACACTGAAGCTTTCTTT.

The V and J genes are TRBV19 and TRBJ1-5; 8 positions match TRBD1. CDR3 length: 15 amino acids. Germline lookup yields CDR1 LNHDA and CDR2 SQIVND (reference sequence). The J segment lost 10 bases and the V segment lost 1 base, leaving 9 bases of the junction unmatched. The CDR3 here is CASSIGGQVGSPQHF. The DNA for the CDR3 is TGTGCCAGTAGTATAGGGGGACAGGTAGGTTCTCCCCAGCATTTT.

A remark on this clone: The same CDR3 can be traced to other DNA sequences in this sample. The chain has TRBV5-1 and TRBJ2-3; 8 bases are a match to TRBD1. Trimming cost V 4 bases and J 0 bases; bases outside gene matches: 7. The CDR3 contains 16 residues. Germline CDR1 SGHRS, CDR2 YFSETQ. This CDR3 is CASSIGQGPSTDTQYF. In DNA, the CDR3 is TGCGCCAGCAGCATCGGACAGGGACCTAGCACAGATACGCAGTATTTT.

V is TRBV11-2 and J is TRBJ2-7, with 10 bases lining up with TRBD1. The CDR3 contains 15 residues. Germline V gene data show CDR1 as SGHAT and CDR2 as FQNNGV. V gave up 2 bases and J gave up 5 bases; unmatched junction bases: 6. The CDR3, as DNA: TGTGCCAGCAGCTTAATCTACGGGACAGGGGACGAGCAGTACTTC. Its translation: CASSLIYGTGDEQYF.

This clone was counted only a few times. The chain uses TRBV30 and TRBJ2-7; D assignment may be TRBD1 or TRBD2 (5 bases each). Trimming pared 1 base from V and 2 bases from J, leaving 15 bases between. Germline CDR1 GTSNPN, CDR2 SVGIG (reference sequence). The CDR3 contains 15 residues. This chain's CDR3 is CAWSAYRDGAYEQYF. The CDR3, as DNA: TGTGCCTGGAGTGCCTACCGGGACGGAGCCTACGAGCAGTACTTC.

CDR3 residues: CASRRDRGRTGELFF. CDR3 bases: TGTGCCAGCAGAAGGGACAGGGGGCGAACCGGGGAGCTGTTTTTT. The rearrangement joins TRBV28 to TRBJ2-2; 12 bases line up with TRBD1. Losses at the gene ends were 6 bases for V and 5 bases for J; bases not matched to a gene: 4. The CDR3 covers 15 residues. Germline V gene sequence: CDR1 MDHEN, CDR2 SYDVKM.

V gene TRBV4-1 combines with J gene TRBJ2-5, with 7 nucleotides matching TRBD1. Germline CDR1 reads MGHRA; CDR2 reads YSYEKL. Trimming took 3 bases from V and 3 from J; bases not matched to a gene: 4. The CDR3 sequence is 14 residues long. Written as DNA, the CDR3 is TGCGCCAGCAGCCAGAAAGGGACAGAAGAGACCCAGTACTTC. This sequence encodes CASSQKGTEETQYF.

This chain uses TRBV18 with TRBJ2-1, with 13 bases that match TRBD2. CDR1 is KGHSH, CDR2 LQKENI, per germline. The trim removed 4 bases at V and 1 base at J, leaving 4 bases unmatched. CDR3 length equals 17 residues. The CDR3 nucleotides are TGTGCCAGCTCACTCAGGACTAGCGGGAGTTCCTACAATGAGCAGTTCTTC. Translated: CASSLRTSGSSYNEQFF. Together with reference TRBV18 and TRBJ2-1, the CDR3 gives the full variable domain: NAGVMQNPRHLVRRRGQEARLRCSPMKGHSHVYWYRQLPEEGLKFMVYLQKENIIDESGMPKERFSAEFPKEGPSILRIQQVVRGDSAAYFCASSLRTSGSSYNEQFFGPGTRLTVL.

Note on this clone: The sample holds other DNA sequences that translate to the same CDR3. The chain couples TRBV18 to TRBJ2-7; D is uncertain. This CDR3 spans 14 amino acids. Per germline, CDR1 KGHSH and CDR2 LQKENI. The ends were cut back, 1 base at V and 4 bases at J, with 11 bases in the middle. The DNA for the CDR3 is TGTGCCAGCTCACCACGCGGACCGCCTTACGAGCAGTACTTC. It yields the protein CASSPRGPPYEQYF.

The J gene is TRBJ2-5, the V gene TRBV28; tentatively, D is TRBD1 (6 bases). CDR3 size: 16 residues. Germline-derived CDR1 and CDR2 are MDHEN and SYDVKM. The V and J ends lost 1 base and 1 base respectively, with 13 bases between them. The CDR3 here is CASSLSRGRGQETQYF. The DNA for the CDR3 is TGTGCCAGCAGTTTATCTCGAGGCAGGGGCCAAGAGACCCAGTACTTC.

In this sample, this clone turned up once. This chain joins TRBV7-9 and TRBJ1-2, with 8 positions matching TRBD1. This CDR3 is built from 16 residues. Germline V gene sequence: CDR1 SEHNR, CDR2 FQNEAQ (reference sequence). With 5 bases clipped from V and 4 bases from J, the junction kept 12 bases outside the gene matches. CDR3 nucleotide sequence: TGTGCCAGCAGCCTCCACAGTCCGGGACAGGCCTATGGCTACACCTTC. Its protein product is CASSLHSPGQAYGYTF.

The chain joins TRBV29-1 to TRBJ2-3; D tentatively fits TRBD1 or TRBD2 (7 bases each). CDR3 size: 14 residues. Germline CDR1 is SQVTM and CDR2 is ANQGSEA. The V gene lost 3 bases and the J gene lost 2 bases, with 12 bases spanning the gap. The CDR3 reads CSVDQGGTTDTQYF. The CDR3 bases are TGCAGCGTTGACCAGGGGGGGACCACAGATACGCAGTATTTT.

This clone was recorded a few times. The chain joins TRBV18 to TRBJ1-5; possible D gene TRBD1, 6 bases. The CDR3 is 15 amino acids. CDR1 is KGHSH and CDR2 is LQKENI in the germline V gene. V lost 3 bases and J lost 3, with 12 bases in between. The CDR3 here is CASSPLGQNNQPQHF. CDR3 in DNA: TGTGCCAGCTCACCTCTTGGACAGAACAATCAGCCCCAGCATTTT.

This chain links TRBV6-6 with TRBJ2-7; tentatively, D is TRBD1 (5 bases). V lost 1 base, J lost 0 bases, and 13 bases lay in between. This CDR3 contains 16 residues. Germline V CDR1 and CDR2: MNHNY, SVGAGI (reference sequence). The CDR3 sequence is CASSYYDRLSSYEQYF. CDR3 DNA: TGTGCCAGCAGTTACTACGACAGACTGTCCTCCTACGAGCAGTACTTC.

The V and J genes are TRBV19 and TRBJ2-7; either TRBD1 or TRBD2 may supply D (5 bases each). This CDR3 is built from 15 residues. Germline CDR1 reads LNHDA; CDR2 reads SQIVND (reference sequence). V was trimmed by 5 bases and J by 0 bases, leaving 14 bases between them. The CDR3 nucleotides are TGTGCCAGTAGTCGAATGGGACGGATCTCCTACGAGCAGTACTTC. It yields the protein CASSRMGRISYEQYF.

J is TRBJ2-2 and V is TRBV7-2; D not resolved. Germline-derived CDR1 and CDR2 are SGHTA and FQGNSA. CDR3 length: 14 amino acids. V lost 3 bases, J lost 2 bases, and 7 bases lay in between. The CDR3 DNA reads TGTGCCAGCAGCTTTCGGCCAAACACCGGGGAGCTGTTTTTT. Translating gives CASSFRPNTGELFF.

CDR3 protein: CASRPSGVGAWNEKLFF. The CDR3 DNA is TGTGCCAGTAGACCCTCCGGGGTGGGGGCCTGGAATGAAAAACTGTTTTTT. V usage is TRBV19 and J usage is TRBJ1-4, with D perhaps matching TRBD1 (6 bases). Germline CDR1 and CDR2: LNHDA and SQIVND (reference sequence). The CDR3 is 17 residues long. V lost 6 bases and J lost 5, with 22 bases in between.

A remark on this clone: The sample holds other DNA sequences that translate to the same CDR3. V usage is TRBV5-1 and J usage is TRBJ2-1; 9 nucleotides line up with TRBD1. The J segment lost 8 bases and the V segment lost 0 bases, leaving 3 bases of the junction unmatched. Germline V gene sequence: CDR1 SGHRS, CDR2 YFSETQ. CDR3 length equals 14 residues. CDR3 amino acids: CASSLGQGGDEQFF. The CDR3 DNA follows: TGCGCCAGCAGCTTGGGACAGGGGGGCGATGAGCAGTTCTTC.

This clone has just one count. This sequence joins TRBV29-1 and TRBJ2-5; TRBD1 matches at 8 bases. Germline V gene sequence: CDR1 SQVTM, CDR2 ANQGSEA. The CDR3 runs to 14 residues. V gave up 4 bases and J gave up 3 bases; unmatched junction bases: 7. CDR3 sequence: CSVVEWTGKETQYF. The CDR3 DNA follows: TGCAGCGTTGTGGAGTGGACAGGGAAAGAGACCCAGTACTTC.

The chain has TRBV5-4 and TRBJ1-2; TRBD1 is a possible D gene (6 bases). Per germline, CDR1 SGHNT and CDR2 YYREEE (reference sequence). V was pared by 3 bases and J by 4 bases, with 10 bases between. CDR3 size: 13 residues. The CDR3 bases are TGTGCCAGCAGCTCGGGACAAGGCTATGGCTACACCTTC. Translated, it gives CASSSGQGYGYTF.